A single sample gave rise to the 19 T cell receptor beta chains below, sequenced in a study of vaccination and CD4 T cells after COVID-19. Indicated treatment: approximately 9-day PBMC culture with coronavirus spike peptide pools or control peptides (ViraFEST assay). Which antigens these TCRs recognize remains unknown. Cultured CD4+ T cell DNA underwent sequencing with the Oncomine TCR Beta short-read assay. A single record per CDR3 protein comes from TCRdb applying MiXCR to the PCR reads. Here the sample spans around 13,000 distinct CDR3 sequences, 60% to 75% being singletons. Sample: CD4+ T cells from blood, cultured in vitro. The receptors were gathered from a human donor who had recovered from COVID-19.

This CDR3 reads CASSFGPGNGYTF. The CDR3 DNA follows: TGCGCCAGCAGCTTCGGCCCGGGTAATGGCTACACCTTC. This sequence joins TRBV5-1 and TRBJ1-2; D is undetermined. CDR1 SGHRS and CDR2 YFSETQ come from the germline V gene. The V end lost 2 bases, the J end lost 6 bases, and 11 bases lay between the germline ends. The CDR3 length is 13 residues.

This clonotype has a handful of counts. The chain combines TRBV20-1 with TRBJ2-3; TRBD2 agrees at 8 bases. CDR3 size: 15 residues. V shed 2 bases and J 6 bases; nucleotides not matched to a gene: 10. Per germline, CDR1 DFQATT and CDR2 SNEGSKA (reference sequence). The CDR3 is CSARSIIAGTDTQYF. In DNA, the CDR3 is TGCAGTGCTAGAAGTATAATAGCGGGAACGGATACGCAGTATTTT.

This clonotype was detected only a few times. This chain links TRBV20-1 with TRBJ2-5; D call uncertain. Trimming removed 0 bases from V and 2 bases from J, with 10 bases in between. CDR1 and CDR2 (germline): DFQATT, SNEGSKA (reference sequence). CDR3 size: 14 residues. CDR3: CSAREISEQETQYF. In nucleotides, the CDR3 is TGCAGTGCTAGAGAGATTTCAGAGCAAGAGACCCAGTACTTC.

This clonotype appeared a few times. This chain joins TRBV7-2 and TRBJ1-5; 10 nucleotides line up with TRBD1. Germline loops: CDR1 SGHTA, CDR2 FQGNSA. The trim removed 7 bases at V and 5 bases at J, leaving 2 bases unmatched. The CDR3 has 13 amino acids. CDR3 protein: CASTGTGDQPQHF. In DNA, the CDR3 is TGTGCCAGCACTGGGACAGGGGATCAGCCCCAGCATTTT.

This clonotype turned up a few times. The J gene is TRBJ2-3, the V gene TRBV20-1, with 8 bases fitting TRBD2. CDR1 DFQATT and CDR2 SNEGSKA come from the germline V gene (reference sequence). This CDR3 region has 15 residues. Germline trimming cut 5 bases from V and 8 bases from J; bases unmatched to any gene: 15. The CDR3, as DNA: TGCAGTGCTGCCCCATCTGCGGGAGGTACTTCTACGCAGTATTTT. This translates into CSAAPSAGGTSTQYF.

The V call is TRBV28, the J call TRBJ1-1; possibly TRBD1 for D (5 bases). Germline CDR1 MDHEN, CDR2 SYDVKM. V lost 6 bases to trimming and J lost 1 base, with 18 bases between them. The CDR3 sequence is 16 residues long. CDR3 DNA: TGTGCCAGCAGAGTAGGTGGGCAGGGCCAGAACACTGAAGCTTTCTTT. Residues: CASRVGGQGQNTEAFF.

This clonotype was seen only a few times. This rearrangement joins TRBV5-1 to TRBJ2-2; TRBD2 matches at 14 bases. V was pared by 4 bases and J by 4 bases, with 6 bases of the junction left unmatched. Germline V lookup: CDR1 SGHRS, CDR2 YFSETQ. This CDR3 has 17 residues. Here the CDR3 DNA reads TGCGCCAGCAGCCGGGGACTAGCGGGAGTGTCCACCGGGGAGCTGTTTTTT. Translation gives CASSRGLAGVSTGELFF.

This sequence joins TRBV7-6 and TRBJ2-5; tentatively, D is TRBD1 (5 bases). V dropped 1 base and J dropped 2 bases, with 14 bases sitting between them. The CDR3 extends over 16 amino acids. CDR1 SGHVS and CDR2 FNYEAQ come from the germline V gene. The CDR3 nucleotides are TGTGCCAGCAGCTTAGGGCAGGGCTCAACTCAAGAGACCCAGTACTTC. Protein sequence: CASSLGQGSTQETQYF.

J is TRBJ2-5 and V is TRBV7-2; the match to TRBD2 covers 8 bases. V lost 4 bases to trimming and J lost 4 bases; unmatched junction nucleotides: 8. The CDR3 contains 15 residues. Germline-derived CDR1 and CDR2 are SGHTA and FQGNSA. The DNA for the CDR3 is TGTGCCAGCAGCTACCAGCGGGGGAGGGGAGAGACCCAGTACTTC. This translates into CASSYQRGRGETQYF.

This clonotype was counted only a few times. The chain couples TRBV20-1 to TRBJ1-4, with no clear D. Germline V gene data show CDR1 as DFQATT and CDR2 as SNEGSKA (reference sequence). This CDR3 region has 13 residues. Trimming pared 6 bases from V and 7 bases from J, leaving 15 bases between. CDR3 bases: TGCAGTGCCCCCAACCCCGGCGGTGAAAAACTGTTTTTT. It codes for CSAPNPGGEKLFF.

This clonotype was seen only a few times. The rearrangement uses TRBV6-5 and TRBJ1-5; 8 bases map to TRBD1. This CDR3 has 14 amino acids. V lost 4 bases, J lost 8 bases, and 7 bases stayed unmatched. Germline V CDR1 and CDR2: MNHEY, SVGAGI. CDR3 bases: TGTGCCAGCAGTTTAGGACAGGGATGGGAGCCCCAGCATTTT. This translates into CASSLGQGWEPQHF.

This clonotype was detected a few times. The chain has TRBV19 and TRBJ1-2, with 11 nucleotides matching TRBD1. The V and J ends lost 5 bases and 4 bases, in that order; junction bases with no gene match: 9. The CDR3 spans 16 residues. In germline, CDR1 is LNHDA, CDR2 SQIVND (reference sequence). CDR3 nucleotide sequence: TGTGCCAGTAGTTTCCGGGACAGGGGGACAATCTATGGCTACACCTTC. It codes for CASSFRDRGTIYGYTF.

This sequence joins TRBV28 and TRBJ2-3; 11 nucleotides agree with TRBD2. V trimming: 4 bases; J trimming: 2 bases; junction bases outside the gene matches: 8. The CDR3 covers 17 residues. Germline CDR1 is MDHEN and CDR2 is SYDVKM. CDR3 amino acids: CASSSPGLAGSTDTQYF. The CDR3 DNA reads as TGTGCCAGCAGTTCCCCAGGACTAGCGGGTTCCACAGATACGCAGTATTTT.

The CDR3 nucleotides read TGCGCCAGCAGCTTGAGTGGGATTGATTCACCCCTCCACTTT. Translating it yields CASSLSGIDSPLHF. The chain employs TRBV5-1 and TRBJ1-6; D remains ambiguous. Germline values: CDR1 SGHRS, CDR2 YFSETQ. The V and J ends lost 1 base and 8 bases respectively, with 10 bases between them. The CDR3 totals 14 residues.

The chain joins TRBV5-1 to TRBJ2-7; D gene uncertain. With 0 bases removed from V and 1 base from J, the gap between germline ends came to 11 bases. CDR1 and CDR2 (germline): SGHRS, YFSETQ. The CDR3 has 15 amino acids. Here the CDR3 DNA reads TGCGCCAGCAGCTTGGTTGCGAATGGTTCCTACGAGCAGTACTTC. Residues: CASSLVANGSYEQYF.

In this sample, this clonotype turned up a few times. The chain carries TRBV27 and TRBJ2-2; 7 bases are shared with TRBD1. Trimming took 6 bases from V and 2 from J; bases not matched to a gene: 3. Germline V lookup: CDR1 MNHEY, CDR2 SMNVEV (reference sequence). The CDR3 totals 14 residues. CDR3 residues: CASRGTVNTGELFF. The CDR3 DNA follows: TGTGCCAGCAGGGGGACAGTAAACACCGGGGAGCTGTTTTTT.

The chain employs TRBV7-2 and TRBJ1-1; a weak D match, TRBD1 (5 bases). Germline values: CDR1 SGHTA, CDR2 FQGNSA. CDR3 length: 16 amino acids. V shed 0 bases and J shed 0 bases, with 11 bases lying between them. In DNA, the CDR3 is TGTGCCAGCAGCTTAGCCCCAACAGGCCTGAACACTGAAGCTTTCTTT. Translation: CASSLAPTGLNTEAFF.

The chain employs TRBV21-1 and TRBJ1-1; the table's D call, TRBD1, was not checked against the DNA. TRBV21-1 is deemed a pseudogene. This CDR3 contains 19 residues. The DNA for the CDR3 is TGTGCCAGCACCAAATATCCAGGGGGGGGCGCGAGGGTGGACACTGAAGCTTTCTTT. Amino acid sequence: CASTKYPGGGARVDTEAFF.

This rearrangement joins TRBV6-1 to TRBJ1-1, with unresolved D. CDR3 length: 11 amino acids. V dropped 5 bases and J dropped 11 bases, with 12 bases sitting between them. Looked up from germline, CDR1 is MNHNS and CDR2 is SASEGT. CDR3 coding DNA: TGTGCCAGCAGTCGAGAGACTCGTGCTTTCTTT. Protein product: CASSRETRAFF.